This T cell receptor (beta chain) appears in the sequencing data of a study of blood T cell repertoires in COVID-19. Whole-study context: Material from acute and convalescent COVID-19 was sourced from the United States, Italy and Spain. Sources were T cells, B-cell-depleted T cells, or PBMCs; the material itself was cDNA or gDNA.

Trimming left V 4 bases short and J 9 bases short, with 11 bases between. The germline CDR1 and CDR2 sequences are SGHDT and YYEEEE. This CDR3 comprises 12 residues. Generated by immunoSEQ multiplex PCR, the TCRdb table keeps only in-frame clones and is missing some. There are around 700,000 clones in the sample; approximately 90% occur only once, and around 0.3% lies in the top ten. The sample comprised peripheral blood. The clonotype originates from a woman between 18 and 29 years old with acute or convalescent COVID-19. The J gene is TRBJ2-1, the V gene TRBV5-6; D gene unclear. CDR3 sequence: CASSPAVGEQFF. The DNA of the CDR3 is TGTGCCAGCAGCCCGGCGGTCGGTGAGCAGTTCTTC. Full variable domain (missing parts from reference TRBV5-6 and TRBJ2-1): DAGVTQSPTHLIKTRGQQVTLRCSPKSGHDTVSWYQQALGQGPQFIFQYYEEEERQRGNFPDRFSGHQFPNYSSELNVNALLLGDSALYLCASSPAVGEQFFGPGTRLTVL.